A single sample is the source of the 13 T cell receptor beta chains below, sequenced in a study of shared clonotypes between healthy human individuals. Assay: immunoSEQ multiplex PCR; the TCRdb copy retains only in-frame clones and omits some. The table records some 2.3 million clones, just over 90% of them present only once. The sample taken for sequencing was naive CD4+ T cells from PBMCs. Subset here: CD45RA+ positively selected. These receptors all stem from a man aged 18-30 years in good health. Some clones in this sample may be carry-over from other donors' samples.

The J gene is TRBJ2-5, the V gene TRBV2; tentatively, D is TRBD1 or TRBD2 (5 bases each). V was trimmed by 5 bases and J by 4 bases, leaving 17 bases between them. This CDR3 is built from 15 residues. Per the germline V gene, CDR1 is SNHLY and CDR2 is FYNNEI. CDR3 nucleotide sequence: TGTGCCAGCAGTAGGGACCCCCTAGGGCGAGAGACCCAGTACTTC. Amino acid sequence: CASSRDPLGRETQYF.

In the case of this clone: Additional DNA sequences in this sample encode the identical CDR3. The CDR3 DNA reads as TGTGCCAGCAGTAGTTTAGCGGACAATGAGCAGTTCTTC. This codes for CASSSLADNEQFF. The chain combines TRBV5-4 with TRBJ2-1; D perhaps matches TRBD2 (6 bases). Germline V lookup: CDR1 SGHNT, CDR2 YYREEE (reference sequence). The CDR3 spans 13 residues. V lost 5 bases and J lost 5, with 11 bases in between.

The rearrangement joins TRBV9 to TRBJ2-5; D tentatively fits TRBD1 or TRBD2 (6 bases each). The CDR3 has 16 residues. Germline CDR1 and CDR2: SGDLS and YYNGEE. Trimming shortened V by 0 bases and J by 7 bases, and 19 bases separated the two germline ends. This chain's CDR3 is CASSVAGDSSRGTQYF. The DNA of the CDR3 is TGTGCCAGCAGCGTAGCAGGGGACTCCTCCCGCGGGACCCAGTACTTC. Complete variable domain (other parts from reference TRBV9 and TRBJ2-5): DSGVTQTPKHLITATGQRVTLRCSPRSGDLSVYWYQQSLDQGLQFLIQYYNGEERAKGNILERFSAQQFPDLHSELNLSSLELGDSALYFCASSVAGDSSRGTQYFGPGTRLLVL.

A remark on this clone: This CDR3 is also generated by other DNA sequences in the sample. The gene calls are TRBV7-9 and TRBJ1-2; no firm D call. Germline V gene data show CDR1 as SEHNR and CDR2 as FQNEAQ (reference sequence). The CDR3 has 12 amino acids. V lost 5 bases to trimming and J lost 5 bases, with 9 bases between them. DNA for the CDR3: TGTGCCAGCAGCGACCAAGGGTATGGCTACACCTTC. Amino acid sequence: CASSDQGYGYTF.

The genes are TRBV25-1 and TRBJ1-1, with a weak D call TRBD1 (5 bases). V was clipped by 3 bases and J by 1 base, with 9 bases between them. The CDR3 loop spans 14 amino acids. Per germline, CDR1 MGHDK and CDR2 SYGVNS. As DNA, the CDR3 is TGTGCCAGCAGTGAGGCAGGGCGGAACACTGAAGCTTTCTTT. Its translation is CASSEAGRNTEAFF.

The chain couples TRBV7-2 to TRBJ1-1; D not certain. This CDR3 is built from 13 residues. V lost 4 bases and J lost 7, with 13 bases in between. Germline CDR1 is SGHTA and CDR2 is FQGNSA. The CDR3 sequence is CASSSAHSGEAFF. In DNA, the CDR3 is TGTGCCAGCAGCTCTGCTCATTCGGGTGAAGCTTTCTTT.

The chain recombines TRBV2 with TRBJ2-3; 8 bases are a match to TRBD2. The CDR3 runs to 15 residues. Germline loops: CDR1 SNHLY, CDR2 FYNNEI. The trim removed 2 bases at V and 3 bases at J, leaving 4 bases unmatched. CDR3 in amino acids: CASSESRGRTDTQYF. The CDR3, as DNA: TGTGCCAGCAGTGAATCTCGCGGGAGGACAGATACGCAGTATTTT.

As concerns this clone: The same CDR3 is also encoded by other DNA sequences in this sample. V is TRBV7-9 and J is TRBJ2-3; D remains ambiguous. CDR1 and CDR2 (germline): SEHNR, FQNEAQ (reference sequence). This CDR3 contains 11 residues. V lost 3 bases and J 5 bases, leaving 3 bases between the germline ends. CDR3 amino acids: CASSFRDTQYF. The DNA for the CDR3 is TGTGCCAGCAGCTTTAGAGATACGCAGTATTTT.

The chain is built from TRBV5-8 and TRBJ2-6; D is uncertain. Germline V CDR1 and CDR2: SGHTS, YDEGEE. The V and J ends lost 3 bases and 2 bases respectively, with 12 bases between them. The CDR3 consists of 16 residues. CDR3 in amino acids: CASSSIPAAGANVLTF. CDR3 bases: TGTGCCAGCAGCTCGATCCCGGCAGCTGGGGCCAACGTCCTGACTTTC.

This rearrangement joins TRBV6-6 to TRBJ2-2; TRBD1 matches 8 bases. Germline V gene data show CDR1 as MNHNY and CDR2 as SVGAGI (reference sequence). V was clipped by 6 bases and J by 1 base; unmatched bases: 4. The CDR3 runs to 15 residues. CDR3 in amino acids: CASSLDRGNTGELFF. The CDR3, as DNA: TGTGCCAGCAGCCTTGACAGGGGGAACACCGGGGAGCTGTTTTTT.

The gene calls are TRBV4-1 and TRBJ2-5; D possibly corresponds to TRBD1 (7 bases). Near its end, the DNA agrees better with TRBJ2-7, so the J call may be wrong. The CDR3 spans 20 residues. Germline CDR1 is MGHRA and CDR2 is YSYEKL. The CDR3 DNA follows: TGCGCCAGCAGGCACCATTTGGCACAGGAGGGCGGCACAGGGGACTACGAGCAGTACTTC. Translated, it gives CASRHHLAQEGGTGDYEQYF.

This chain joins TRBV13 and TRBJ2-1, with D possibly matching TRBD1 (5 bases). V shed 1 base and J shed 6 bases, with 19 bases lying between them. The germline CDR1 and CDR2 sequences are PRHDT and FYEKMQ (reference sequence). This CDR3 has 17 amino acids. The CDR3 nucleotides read TGTGCCAGCAGCTTAGTAGGTTCGCAGGGTCCGGTCAATGAGCAGTTCTTC. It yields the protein CASSLVGSQGPVNEQFF.

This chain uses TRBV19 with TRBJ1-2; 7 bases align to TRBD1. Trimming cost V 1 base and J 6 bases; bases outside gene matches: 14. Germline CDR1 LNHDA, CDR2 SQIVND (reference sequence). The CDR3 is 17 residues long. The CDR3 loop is CASSIGDSRGGLDGYTF. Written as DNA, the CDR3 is TGTGCCAGTAGTATAGGGGACAGCAGAGGAGGCTTGGATGGCTACACCTTC.